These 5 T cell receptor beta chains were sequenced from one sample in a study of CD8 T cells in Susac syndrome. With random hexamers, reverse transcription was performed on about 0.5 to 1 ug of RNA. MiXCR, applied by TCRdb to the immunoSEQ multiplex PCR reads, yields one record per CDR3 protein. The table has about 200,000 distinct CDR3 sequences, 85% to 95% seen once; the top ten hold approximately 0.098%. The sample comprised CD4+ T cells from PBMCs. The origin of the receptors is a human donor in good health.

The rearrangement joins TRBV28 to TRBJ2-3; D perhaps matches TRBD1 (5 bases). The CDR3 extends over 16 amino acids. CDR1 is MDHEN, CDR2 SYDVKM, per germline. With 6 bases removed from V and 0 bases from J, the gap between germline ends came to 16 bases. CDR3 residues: CASSYLGPTSTDTQYF. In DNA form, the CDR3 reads TGTGCCAGCAGCTACTTGGGGCCTACGAGCACAGATACGCAGTATTTT.

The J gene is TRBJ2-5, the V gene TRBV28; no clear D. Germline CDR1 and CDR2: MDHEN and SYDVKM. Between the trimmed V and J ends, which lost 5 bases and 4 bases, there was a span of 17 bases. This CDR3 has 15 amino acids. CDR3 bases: TGTGCCAGCAGTATCCCAGCAGGCCCGCGAGAGACCCAGTACTTC. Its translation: CASSIPAGPRETQYF. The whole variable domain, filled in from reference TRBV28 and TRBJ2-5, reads DVKVTQSSRYLVKRTGEKVFLECVQDMDHENMFWYRQDPGLGLRLIYFSYDVKMKEKGDIPEGYSVSREKKERFSLILESASTNQTSMYLCASSIPAGPRETQYFGPGTRLLVL.

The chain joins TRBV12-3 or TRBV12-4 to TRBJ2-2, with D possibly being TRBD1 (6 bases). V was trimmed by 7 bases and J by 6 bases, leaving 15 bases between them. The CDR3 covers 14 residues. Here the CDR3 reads CASIKGVASGELFF. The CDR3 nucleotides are TGTGCCAGCATTAAGGGGGTCGCGTCCGGGGAGCTGTTTTTT.

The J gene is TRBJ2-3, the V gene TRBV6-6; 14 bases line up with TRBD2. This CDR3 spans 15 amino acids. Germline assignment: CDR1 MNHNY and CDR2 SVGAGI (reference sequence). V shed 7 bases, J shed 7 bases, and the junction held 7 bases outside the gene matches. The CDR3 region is CASTETSGGGNTQYF. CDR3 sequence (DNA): TGTGCCAGCACCGAGACTAGCGGGGGGGGGAATACGCAGTATTTT.

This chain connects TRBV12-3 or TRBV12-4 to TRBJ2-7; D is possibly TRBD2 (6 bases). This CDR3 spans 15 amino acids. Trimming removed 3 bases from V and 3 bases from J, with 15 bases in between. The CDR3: CASSFSGVGVYEQYF. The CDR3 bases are TGTGCCAGCAGTTTCTCGGGGGTTGGAGTCTACGAGCAGTACTTC.